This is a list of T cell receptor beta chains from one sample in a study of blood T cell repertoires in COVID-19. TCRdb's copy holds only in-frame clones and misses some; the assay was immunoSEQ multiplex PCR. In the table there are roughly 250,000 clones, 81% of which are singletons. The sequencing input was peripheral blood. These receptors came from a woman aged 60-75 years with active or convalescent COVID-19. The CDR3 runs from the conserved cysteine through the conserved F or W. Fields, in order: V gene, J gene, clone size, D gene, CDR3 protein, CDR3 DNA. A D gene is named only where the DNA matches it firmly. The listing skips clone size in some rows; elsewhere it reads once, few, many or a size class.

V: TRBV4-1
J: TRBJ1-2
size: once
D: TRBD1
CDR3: CASSQGTGPLWYGYTF
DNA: TGCGCCAGCAGCCAAGGGACAGGGCCTCTGTGGTATGGCTACACCTTC

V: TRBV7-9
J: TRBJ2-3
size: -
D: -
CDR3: CASSRLVYTDTQYF
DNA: TGTGCCAGCAGCCGACTAGTATACACAGATACGCAGTATTTT

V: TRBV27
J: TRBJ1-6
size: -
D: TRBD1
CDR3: CASGTVNSPLHF
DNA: TGTGCCAGCGGGACAGTTAATTCACCCCTCCACTTT

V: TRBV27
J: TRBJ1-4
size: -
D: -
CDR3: CASSKTGRPNEKLFF
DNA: TGTGCCAGCAGTAAAACAGGGCGGCCTAATGAAAAACTGTTTTTT

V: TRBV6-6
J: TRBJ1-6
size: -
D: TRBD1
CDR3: CASSYPEQGSPLHF
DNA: TGTGCCAGCAGTTACCCAGAACAGGGGTCACCCCTCCACTTT

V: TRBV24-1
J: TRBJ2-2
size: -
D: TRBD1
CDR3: CATSDGTGANTGELFF
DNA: TGTGCCACCAGTGACGGGACAGGGGCGAACACCGGGGAGCTGTTTTTT

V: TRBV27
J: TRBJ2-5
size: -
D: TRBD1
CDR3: CASSSPRQGGQETQYF
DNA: TGTGCCAGCAGTTCCCCTAGACAGGGTGGGCAAGAGACCCAGTACTTC

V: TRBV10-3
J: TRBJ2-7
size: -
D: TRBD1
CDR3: CAISDARDRSSYEQYF
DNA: TGTGCCATCAGTGACGCACGGGACAGGTCCTCCTACGAGCAGTACTTC

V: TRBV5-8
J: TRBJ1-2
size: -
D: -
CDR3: CASSLSILLSGYTF
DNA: TGTGCCAGCAGCTTGTCAATTCTTCTTAGTGGCTACACCTTC

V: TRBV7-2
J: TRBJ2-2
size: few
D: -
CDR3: CASSLSGGSNTGELFF
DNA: TGTGCCAGCAGCTTAAGTGGCGGGTCGAACACCGGGGAGCTGTTTTTT

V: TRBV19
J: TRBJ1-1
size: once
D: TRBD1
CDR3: CASSPRTGGGTEAFF
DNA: TGTGCCAGTAGTCCCCGGACAGGGGGCGGCACTGAAGCTTTCTTT

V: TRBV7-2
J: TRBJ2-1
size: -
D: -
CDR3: CASSLGQRVYNEQFF
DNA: TGTGCCAGCAGCTTGGGACAGCGGGTTTACAATGAGCAGTTCTTC

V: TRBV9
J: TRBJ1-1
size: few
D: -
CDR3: CASSVGVQGYTEAFF
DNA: TGTGCCAGCAGCGTAGGAGTCCAGGGGTACACTGAAGCTTTCTTT

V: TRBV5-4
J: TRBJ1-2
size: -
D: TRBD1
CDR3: CASSLDRDRADGYTF
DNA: TGTGCCAGCAGCTTGGATCGGGACAGGGCTGATGGCTACACCTTC

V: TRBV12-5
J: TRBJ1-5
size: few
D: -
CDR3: CASGPLFGQPQHF
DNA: TGTGCTAGTGGTCCCTTGTTCGGTCAGCCCCAGCATTTT

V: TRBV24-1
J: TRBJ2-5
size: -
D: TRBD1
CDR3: CATSDWRQGTQETQYF
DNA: TGTGCCACCAGTGATTGGAGACAGGGGACCCAAGAGACCCAGTACTTC

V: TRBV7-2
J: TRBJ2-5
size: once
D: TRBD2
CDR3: CASSPLAGAQETQYF
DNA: TGTGCCAGCAGCCCACTAGCGGGGGCCCAAGAGACCCAGTACTTC

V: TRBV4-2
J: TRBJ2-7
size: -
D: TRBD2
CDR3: CASSQEIVLAGAYEQYF
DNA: TGTGCCAGCAGCCAAGAAATCGTTCTAGCGGGAGCCTACGAGCAGTACTTC

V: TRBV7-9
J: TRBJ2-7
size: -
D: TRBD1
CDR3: CASSLEGTGAPYEQYF
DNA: TGTGCCAGCAGCTTAGAAGGGACAGGGGCCCCCTACGAGCAGTACTTC

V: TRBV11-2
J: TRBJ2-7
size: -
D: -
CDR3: CASSLDFRKAYEQYF
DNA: TGTGCCAGCAGCTTAGATTTCAGGAAGGCCTACGAGCAGTACTTC

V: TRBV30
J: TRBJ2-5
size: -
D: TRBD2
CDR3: CAWRVFAGEETQYF
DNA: TGTGCCTGGAGGGTGTTCGCGGGGGAGGAGACCCAGTACTTC

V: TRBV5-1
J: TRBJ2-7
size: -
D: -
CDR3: CASSLAQGLEQYF
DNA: TGCGCCAGCAGCTTGGCACAGGGCTTAGAGCAGTACTTC

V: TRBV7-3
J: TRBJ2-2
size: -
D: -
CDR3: CASSLTAVGNTGELFF
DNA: TGTGCCAGCAGCTTAACGGCGGTGGGGAACACCGGGGAGCTGTTTTTT

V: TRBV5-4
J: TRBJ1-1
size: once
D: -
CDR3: CASSLEAKNTEAFF
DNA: TGTGCCAGCAGCTTGGAAGCGAAGAACACTGAAGCTTTCTTT

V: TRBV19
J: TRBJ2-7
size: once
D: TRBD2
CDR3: CASSLASGERRQYF
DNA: TGTGCCAGTAGTCTTGCCAGCGGGGAGAGGAGGCAGTACTTC

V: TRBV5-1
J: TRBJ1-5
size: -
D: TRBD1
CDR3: CASSLETGGNQPQHF
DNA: TGCGCCAGCAGCTTGGAGACAGGGGGCAATCAGCCCCAGCATTTT

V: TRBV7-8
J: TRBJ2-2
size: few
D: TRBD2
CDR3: CASSLDSVVAGDTGELFF
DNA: TGTGCCAGCAGCTTAGACTCGGTGGTAGCGGGGGACACCGGGGAGCTGTTTTTT

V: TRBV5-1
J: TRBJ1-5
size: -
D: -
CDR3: CASSLGEGGNQPQHF
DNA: TGCGCCAGCAGCTTGGGCGAAGGGGGCAATCAGCCCCAGCATTTT

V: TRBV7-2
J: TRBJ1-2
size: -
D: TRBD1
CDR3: CASSLRARDRFYGYTF
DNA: TGTGCCAGCAGCTTACGTGCCCGGGACAGGTTCTATGGCTACACCTTC

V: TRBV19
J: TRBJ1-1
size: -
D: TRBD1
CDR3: CASSFRDRYTEAFF
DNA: TGTGCCAGTAGTTTCCGGGACAGATACACTGAAGCTTTCTTT

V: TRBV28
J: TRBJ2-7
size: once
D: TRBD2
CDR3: CASSPGGGPHYEQYF
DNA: TGTGCCAGCAGTCCGGGCGGGGGGCCCCACTACGAGCAGTACTTC

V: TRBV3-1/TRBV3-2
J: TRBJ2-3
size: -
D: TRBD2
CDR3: CASSQGLLAGGTDTQYF
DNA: TGTGCCAGCAGCCAGGGCTTACTAGCGGGGGGCACAGATACGCAGTATTTT

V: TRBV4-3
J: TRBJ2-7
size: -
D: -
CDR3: CASSRRLTASYEQYF
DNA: TGCGCCAGCAGCCGCCGCCTGACAGCGTCCTACGAGCAGTACTTC

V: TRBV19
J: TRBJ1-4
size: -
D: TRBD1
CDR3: CASSWTGGKLFF
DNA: TGTGCCAGTAGTTGGACAGGGGGAAAACTGTTTTTT

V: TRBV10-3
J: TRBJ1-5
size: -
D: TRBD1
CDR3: CAIGQGPVNQPQHF
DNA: TGTGCCATCGGACAGGGGCCGGTTAATCAGCCCCAGCATTTT

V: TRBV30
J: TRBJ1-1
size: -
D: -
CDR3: CAWSVSGSTEAFF
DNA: TGTGCCTGGAGTGTATCAGGGTCCACTGAAGCTTTCTTT

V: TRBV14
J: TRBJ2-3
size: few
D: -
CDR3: CASSQVPVHTQYF
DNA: TGTGCCAGCAGCCAAGTACCAGTTCATACGCAGTATTTT

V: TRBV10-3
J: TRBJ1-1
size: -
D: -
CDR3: CAISDVGTSNTEAFF
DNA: TGTGCCATCAGTGACGTTGGGACTTCGAACACTGAAGCTTTCTTT

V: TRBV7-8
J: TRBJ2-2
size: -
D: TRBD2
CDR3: CASSLWRGVDTGELFF
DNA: TGTGCCAGCAGCTTATGGCGGGGGGTCGACACCGGGGAGCTGTTTTTT

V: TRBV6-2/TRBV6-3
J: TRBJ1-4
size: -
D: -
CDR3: CASSDPAAEKLFF
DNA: TGTGCCAGCAGTGACCCGGCGGCTGAAAAACTGTTTTTT

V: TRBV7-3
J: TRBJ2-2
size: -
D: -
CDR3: CASSWLTGELFF
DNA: TGTGCCAGCAGCTGGCTCACCGGGGAGCTGTTTTTT

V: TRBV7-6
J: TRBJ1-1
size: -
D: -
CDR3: CASSSNRAGNTEAFF
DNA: TGTGCCAGCAGCTCTAACAGGGCCGGGAACACTGAAGCTTTCTTT

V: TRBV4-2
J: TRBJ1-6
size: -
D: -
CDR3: CASSQEKGVRSPLHF
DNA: TGTGCCAGCAGCCAAGAAAAGGGGGTGAGATCACCCCTCCACTTT

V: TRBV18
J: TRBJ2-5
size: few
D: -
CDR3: CASSQGLDQETQYF
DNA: TGTGCCAGCTCGCAGGGACTGGACCAAGAGACCCAGTACTTC

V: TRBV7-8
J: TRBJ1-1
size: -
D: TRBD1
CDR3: CASSSSLHPGQVTEAFF
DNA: TGTGCCAGCAGCTCAAGCCTCCATCCGGGACAGGTAACTGAAGCTTTCTTT

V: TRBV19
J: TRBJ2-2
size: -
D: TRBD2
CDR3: CASSRLAGETGELFF
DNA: TGTGCCAGTAGTAGACTAGCGGGGGAGACCGGGGAGCTGTTTTTT

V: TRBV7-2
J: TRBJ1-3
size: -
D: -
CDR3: CASSLDVASGNTIYF
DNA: TGTGCCAGCAGCTTAGACGTAGCCTCTGGAAACACCATATATTTT

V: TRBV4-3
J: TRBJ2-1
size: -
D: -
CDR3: CASSQDLGSDTNEQFF
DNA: TGCGCCAGCAGCCAAGATCTAGGGTCGGACACCAATGAGCAGTTCTTC

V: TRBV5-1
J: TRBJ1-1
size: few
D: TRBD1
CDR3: CASSLDRGYTEAFF
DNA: TGCGCCAGCAGCCTAGACAGGGGTTACACTGAAGCTTTCTTT

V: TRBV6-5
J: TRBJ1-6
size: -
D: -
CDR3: CASTARVNSPLHF
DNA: TGTGCCAGCACTGCCAGGGTCAATTCACCCCTCCACTTT

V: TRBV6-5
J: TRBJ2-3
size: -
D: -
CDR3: CASSYLWGGATDTQYF
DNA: TGTGCCAGCAGTTATCTGTGGGGGGGGGCCACAGATACGCAGTATTTT

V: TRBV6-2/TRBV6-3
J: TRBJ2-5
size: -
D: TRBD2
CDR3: CASSLGWSSGGGGETQYF
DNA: TGTGCCAGCAGTCTAGGGTGGTCCAGCGGGGGCGGCGGGGAGACCCAGTACTTC

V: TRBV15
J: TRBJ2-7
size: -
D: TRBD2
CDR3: CATSSEGLAGVNEQYF
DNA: TGTGCCACCAGCAGTGAAGGACTAGCGGGGGTAAACGAGCAGTACTTC